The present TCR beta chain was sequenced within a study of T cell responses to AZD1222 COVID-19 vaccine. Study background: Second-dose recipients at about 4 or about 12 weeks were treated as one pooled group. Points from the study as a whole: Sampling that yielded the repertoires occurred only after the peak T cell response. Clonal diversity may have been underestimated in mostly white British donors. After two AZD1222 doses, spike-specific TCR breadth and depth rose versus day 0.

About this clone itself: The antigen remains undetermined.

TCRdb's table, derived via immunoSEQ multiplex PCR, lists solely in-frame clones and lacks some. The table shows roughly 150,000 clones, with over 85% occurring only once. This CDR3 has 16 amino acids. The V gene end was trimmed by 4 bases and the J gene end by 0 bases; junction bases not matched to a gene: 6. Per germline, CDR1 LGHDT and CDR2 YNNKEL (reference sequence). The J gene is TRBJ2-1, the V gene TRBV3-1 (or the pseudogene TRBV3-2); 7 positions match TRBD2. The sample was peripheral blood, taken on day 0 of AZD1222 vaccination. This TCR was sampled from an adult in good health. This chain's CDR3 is CASSRASGYSYNEQFF. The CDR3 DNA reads TGTGCCAGCAGCCGGGCTAGCGGATACTCCTACAATGAGCAGTTCTTC.